The T cell receptor beta chain under discussion was sequenced for a study of T cells in Graves' hyperthyroidism and ophthalmopathy. RNA transcripts gave rise to amplified TCR beta CDR3 regions. The study used the HTBI primer set for a first-round RT-PCR of the TCR CDR3. TCRdb used MiXCR to reprocess the multiplex PCR reads, holding one entry per CDR3 protein. The table records about 640,000 distinct CDR3 sequences, less than 25% of them present only once. Points from the study as a whole: Most thyroid clonotypes expanded above 0.001 appeared in blood too.

This clonotype was detected many times. Its antigen is not known. Trimming cost V 4 bases and J 8 bases, with 15 bases left between them. CDR3 size: 13 residues. Looked up from germline, CDR1 is GTSNPN and CDR2 is SVGIG (reference sequence). This sequence joins TRBV30 and TRBJ2-1; no definite D call. The sequence came from a man aged 25 to 40 with Graves' ophthalmopathy. Sequences were obtained from blood. The CDR3 here is CAWISIGWDEQFF. The CDR3 coding sequence is TGTGCCTGGATTTCAATAGGATGGGATGAGCAGTTCTTC.